Below, 2 T cell receptor beta chains from the same sample are listed, as sequenced in a study of T cell changes during pregnancy in multiple sclerosis. Measured with immunoSEQ multiplex PCR; TCRdb has only the in-frame clones, and not every one. The table has under 20,000 clones, more than 75% seen once; the top ten hold roughly 9.4%. The source was CD8+ T cells from peripheral blood mononuclear cells, collected after pregnancy. The receptors shown here come from a female donor with multiple sclerosis, enrolled in a pregnancy study.

The chain carries TRBV27 and TRBJ2-7, with 8 bases lining up with TRBD1. J lost 1 base, V lost 5 bases, and 4 bases had no gene match. Germline CDR1 reads MNHEY; CDR2 reads SMNVEV (reference sequence). The CDR3 sequence is 14 residues long. CDR3 DNA sequence: TGTGCCAGCAGTCCCACAGGGGGATCCTACGAGCAGTACTTC. Translated: CASSPTGGSYEQYF.

This chain links TRBV25-1 with TRBJ1-1; D may be TRBD1 (5 bases). The CDR3 has 15 amino acids. V was clipped by 1 base and J by 4 bases, with 13 bases between them. The germline CDR1 and CDR2 sequences are MGHDK and SYGVNS. The CDR3 sequence: CASSEWGGSGTEAFF. CDR3 sequence (DNA): TGTGCCAGCAGTGAATGGGGGGGGTCGGGCACTGAAGCTTTCTTT.